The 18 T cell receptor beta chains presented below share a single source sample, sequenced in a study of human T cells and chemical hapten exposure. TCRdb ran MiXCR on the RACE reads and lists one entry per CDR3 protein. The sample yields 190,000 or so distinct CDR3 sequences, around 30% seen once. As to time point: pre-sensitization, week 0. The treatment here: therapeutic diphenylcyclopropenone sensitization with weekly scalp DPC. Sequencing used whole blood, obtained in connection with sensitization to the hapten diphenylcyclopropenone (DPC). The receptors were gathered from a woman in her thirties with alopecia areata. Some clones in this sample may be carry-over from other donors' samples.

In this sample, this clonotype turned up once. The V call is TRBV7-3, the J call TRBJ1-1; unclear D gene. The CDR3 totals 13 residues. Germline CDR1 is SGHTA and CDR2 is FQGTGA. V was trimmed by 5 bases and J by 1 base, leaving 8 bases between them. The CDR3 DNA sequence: TGTGCCAGCAGCCTGACCCCGAACACTGAAGCTTTCTTT. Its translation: CASSLTPNTEAFF.

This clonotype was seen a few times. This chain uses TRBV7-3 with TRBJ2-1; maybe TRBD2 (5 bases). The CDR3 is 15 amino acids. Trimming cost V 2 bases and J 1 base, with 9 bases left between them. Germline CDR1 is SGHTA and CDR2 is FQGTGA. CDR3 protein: CASSLGGPSYNEQFF. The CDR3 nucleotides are TGTGCCAGCAGCTTAGGCGGGCCTTCCTACAATGAGCAGTTCTTC.

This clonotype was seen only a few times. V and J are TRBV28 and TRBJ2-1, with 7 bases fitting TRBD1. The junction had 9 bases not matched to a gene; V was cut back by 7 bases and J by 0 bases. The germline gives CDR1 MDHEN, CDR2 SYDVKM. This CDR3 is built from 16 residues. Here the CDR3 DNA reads TGTGCCAGCACCGCTCTCCCAGGGGGCTCCTACAATGAGCAGTTCTTC. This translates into CASTALPGGSYNEQFF. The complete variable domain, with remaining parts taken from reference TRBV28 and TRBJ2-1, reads DVKVTQSSRYLVKRTGEKVFLECVQDMDHENMFWYRQDPGLGLRLIYFSYDVKMKEKGDIPEGYSVSREKKERFSLILESASTNQTSMYLCASTALPGGSYNEQFFGPGTRLTVL.

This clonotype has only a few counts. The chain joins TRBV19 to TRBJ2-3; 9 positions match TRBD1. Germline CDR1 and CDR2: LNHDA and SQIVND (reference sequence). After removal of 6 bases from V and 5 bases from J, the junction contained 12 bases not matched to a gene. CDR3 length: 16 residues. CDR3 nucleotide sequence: TGTGCCAGTAGGCGAGTAGGGACAGGGTTTAGAGATACGCAGTATTTT. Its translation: CASRRVGTGFRDTQYF.

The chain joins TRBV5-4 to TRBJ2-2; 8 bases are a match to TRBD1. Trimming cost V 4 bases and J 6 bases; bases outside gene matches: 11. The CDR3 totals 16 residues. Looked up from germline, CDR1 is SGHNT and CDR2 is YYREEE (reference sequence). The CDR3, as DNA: TGTGCCAGCAGCCCCGACAGGGGCGGGTTCGCCGGGGAGCTGTTTTTT. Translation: CASSPDRGGFAGELFF.

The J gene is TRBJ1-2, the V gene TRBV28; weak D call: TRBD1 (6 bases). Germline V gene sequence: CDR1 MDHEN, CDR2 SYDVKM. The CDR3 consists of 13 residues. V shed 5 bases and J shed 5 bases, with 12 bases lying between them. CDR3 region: CASSPGHPYGYTF. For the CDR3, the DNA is TGTGCCAGCAGTCCGGGACACCCTTATGGCTACACCTTC.

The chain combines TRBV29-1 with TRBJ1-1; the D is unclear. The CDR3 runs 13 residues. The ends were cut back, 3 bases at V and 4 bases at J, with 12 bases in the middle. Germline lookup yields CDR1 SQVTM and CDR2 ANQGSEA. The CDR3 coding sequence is TGCAGCGTTGAGATCGGGGTGACCACTGAAGCTTTCTTT. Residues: CSVEIGVTTEAFF.

CDR3 DNA: TGTGCCAGCAGCTTAGAAACAGGCCTCAATGAGCAGTTCTTC. Protein: CASSLETGLNEQFF. The chain combines TRBV7-2 with TRBJ2-1; D is perhaps TRBD1 (5 bases). The CDR3 covers 14 residues. Trimming cost V 1 base and J 6 bases, with 10 bases left between them. Germline CDR1 is SGHTA and CDR2 is FQGNSA.

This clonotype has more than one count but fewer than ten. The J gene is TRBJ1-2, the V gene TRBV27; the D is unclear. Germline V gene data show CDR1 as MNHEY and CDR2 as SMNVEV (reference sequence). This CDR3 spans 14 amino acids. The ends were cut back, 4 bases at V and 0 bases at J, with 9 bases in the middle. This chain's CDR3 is CASSSDGTNYGYTF. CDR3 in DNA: TGTGCCAGCAGTTCCGACGGAACTAACTATGGCTACACCTTC.

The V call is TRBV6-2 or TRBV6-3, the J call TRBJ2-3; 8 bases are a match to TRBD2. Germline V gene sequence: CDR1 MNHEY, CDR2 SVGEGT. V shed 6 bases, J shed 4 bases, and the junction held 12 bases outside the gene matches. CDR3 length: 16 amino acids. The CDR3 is CASSEILAGASDTQYF. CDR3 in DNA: TGTGCCAGCAGCGAAATTCTAGCGGGTGCGTCAGATACGCAGTATTTT.

The CDR3 DNA follows: TGTGCCAGCAGTTTAATGGGGGAGGGTCAGTTCTTC. Its translation is CASSLMGEGQFF. The chain has TRBV28 and TRBJ2-1, with 7 bases lining up with TRBD2. The junction had 5 bases not matched to a gene; V was cut back by 2 bases and J by 13 bases. From germline, CDR1 is MDHEN and CDR2 SYDVKM. The CDR3 runs to 12 residues.

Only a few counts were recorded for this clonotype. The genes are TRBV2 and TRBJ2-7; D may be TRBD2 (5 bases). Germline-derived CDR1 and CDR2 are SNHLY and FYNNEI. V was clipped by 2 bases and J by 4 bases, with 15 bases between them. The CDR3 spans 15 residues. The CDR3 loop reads CASSEYGKTTYEQYF. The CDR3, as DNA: TGTGCCAGCAGTGAATACGGCAAGACTACTTACGAGCAGTACTTC.

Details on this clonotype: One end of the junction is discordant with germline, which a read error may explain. The CDR3 DNA reads as TGTGTCAGCAGCCCAGGGGACAGGGTGAACACTGAAGCTTTCTTT. This translates into CVSSPGDRVNTEAFF. This rearrangement joins TRBV28 to TRBJ1-1, with TRBD1 matching 9 bases. From germline, CDR1 is MDHEN and CDR2 SYDVKM. This CDR3 comprises 15 residues.

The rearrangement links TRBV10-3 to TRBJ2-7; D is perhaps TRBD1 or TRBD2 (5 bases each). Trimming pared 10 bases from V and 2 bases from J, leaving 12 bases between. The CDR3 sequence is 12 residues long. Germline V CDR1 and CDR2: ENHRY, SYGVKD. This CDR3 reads CASRDRAYEQYF. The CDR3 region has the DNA TGTGCCAGCCGGGACCGAGCCTACGAGCAGTACTTC.

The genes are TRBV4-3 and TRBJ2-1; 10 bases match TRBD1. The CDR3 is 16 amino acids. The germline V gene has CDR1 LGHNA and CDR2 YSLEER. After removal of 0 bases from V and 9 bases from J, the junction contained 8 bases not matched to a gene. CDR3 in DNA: TGCGCCAGCAGCCAAGATATGACAGGGGGCCCAGTTGAGCAGTTCTTC. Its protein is CASSQDMTGGPVEQFF.

This CDR3 is CASSRNDRDGSPLHF. The CDR3 coding sequence is TGTGCCAGCAGTCGAAATGACAGGGATGGATCACCCCTCCACTTT. This sequence joins TRBV28 and TRBJ1-6; 7 bases align to TRBD1. Germline lookup yields CDR1 MDHEN and CDR2 SYDVKM. This CDR3 has 15 residues. Losses at the gene ends were 5 bases for V and 10 bases for J; bases not matched to a gene: 11.

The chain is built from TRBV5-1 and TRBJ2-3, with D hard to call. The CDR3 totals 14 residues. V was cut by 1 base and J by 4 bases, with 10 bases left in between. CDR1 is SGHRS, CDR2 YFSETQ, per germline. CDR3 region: CASSLFIFADTQYF. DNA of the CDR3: TGCGCCAGCAGCTTGTTTATATTCGCAGATACGCAGTATTTT. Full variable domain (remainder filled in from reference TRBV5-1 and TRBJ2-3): KAGVTQTPRYLIKTRGQQVTLSCSPISGHRSVSWYQQTPGQGLQFLFEYFSETQRNKGNFPGRFSGRQFSNSRSEMNVSTLELGDSALYLCASSLFIFADTQYFGPGTRLTVL.

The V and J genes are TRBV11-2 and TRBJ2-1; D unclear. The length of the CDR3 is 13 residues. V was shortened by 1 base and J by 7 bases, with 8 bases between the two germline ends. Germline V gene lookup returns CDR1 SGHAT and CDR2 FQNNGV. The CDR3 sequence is CASSLGPGNEQFF. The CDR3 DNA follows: TGTGCCAGCAGCTTAGGCCCGGGTAATGAGCAGTTCTTC.